The text below deals with one TCR beta chain. This entry is derived from a study of shared clonotypes between healthy human individuals. The study enrolled healthy HIV-negative adults without recent acute infections or vaccinations as donors. The CDR3 extends over 16 amino acids. The V gene end was trimmed by 5 bases and the J gene end by 0 bases; junction bases not matched to a gene: 6. CDR1 is SGHDN and CDR2 is FVKESK in the germline V gene. Profiling relied on immunoSEQ multiplex PCR, and the TCRdb table lists in-frame clones only, not all of them. In the table there are some 1.5 million clones, approximately 98% of which are singletons.

The sequencing sample was made of naive CD4+ T cells sorted from blood. The subset denotes: CD45RA+ positively selected. V usage is TRBV14 and J usage is TRBJ2-1; 8 nucleotides line up with TRBD2. This sequence originates from a man aged 25 to 40 in good health. The CDR3 is CASSTLAGRSYNEQFF. In nucleotides, the CDR3 is TGTGCCAGCAGCACCCTAGCGGGCCGCTCCTACAATGAGCAGTTCTTC.